This T cell receptor beta chain was sequenced in a study of OX40 agonist ivuxolimab in advanced cancers. Germline V CDR1 and CDR2: MNHNY, SVGAGI (reference sequence). This CDR3 comprises 16 residues. The V segment lost 2 bases and the J segment 4 bases; nucleotides outside the gene matches: 5. Repertoires were generated with immunoSEQ multiplex PCR, while TCRdb's copy carries only in-frame clones and drops some. The table has fewer than 50,000 clones, less than 85% seen once. The source is an adult with an advanced solid tumor such as melanoma, head and neck, liver or kidney cancer. The sequencing here drew on CD4+ or CD8+ T cells sorted from blood, taken in a trial of the OX40 agonist ivuxolimab. The chain has TRBV6-6 and TRBJ2-5; 12 positions agree with TRBD1. The DNA of the CDR3 is TGTGCCAGCAGTTACCCCGGGACAGGGGGCACAGAGACCCAGTACTTC. Translated, it gives CASSYPGTGGTETQYF.